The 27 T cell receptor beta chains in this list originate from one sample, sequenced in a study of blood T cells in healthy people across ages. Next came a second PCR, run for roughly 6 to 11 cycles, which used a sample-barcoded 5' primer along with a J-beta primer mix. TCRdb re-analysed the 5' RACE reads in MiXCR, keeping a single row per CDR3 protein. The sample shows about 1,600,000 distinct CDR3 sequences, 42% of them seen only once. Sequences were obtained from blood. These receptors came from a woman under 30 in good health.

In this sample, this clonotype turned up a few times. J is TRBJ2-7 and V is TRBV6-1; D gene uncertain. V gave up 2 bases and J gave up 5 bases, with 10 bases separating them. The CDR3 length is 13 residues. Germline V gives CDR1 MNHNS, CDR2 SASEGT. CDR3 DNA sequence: TGTGCCAGCAGTGAAAGGTTTGCGGACGAGCAGTACTTC. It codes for CASSERFADEQYF.

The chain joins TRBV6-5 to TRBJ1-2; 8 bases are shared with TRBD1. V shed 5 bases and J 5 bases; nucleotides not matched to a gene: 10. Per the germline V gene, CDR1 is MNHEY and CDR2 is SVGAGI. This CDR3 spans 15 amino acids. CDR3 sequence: CASSTGQGGGYGYTF. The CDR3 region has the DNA TGTGCCAGCAGTACCGGACAGGGAGGCGGATATGGCTACACCTTC.

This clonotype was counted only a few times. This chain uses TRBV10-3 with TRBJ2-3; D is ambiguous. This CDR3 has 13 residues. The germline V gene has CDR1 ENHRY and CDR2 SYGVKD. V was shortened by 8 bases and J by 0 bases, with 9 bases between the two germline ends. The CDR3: CAILDHSTDTQYF. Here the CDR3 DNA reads TGTGCCATCTTGGACCATAGCACAGATACGCAGTATTTT.

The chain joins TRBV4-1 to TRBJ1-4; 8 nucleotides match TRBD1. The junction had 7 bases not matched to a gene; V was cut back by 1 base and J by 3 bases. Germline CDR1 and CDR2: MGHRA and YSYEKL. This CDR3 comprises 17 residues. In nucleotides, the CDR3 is TGCGCCAGCAGCCAAGCACCCCTGGGACAGGCTAATGAAAAACTGTTTTTT. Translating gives CASSQAPLGQANEKLFF.

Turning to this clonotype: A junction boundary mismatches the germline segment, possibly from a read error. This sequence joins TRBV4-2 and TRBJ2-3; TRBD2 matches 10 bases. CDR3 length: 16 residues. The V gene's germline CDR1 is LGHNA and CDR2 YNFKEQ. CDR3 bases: TGTGCCAGCAGCCCACTAGCGGGGACAAGCACAGATATGCAGTATTTT. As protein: CASSPLAGTSTDMQYF.

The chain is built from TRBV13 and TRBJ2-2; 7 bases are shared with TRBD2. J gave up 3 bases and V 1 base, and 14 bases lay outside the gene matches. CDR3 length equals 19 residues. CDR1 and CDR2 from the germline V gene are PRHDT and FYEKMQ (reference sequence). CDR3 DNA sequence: TGTGCCAGCAGCTTAGAAGGGATTGGGCTAGCGGAGCACACCGGGGAGCTGTTTTTT. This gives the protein CASSLEGIGLAEHTGELFF.

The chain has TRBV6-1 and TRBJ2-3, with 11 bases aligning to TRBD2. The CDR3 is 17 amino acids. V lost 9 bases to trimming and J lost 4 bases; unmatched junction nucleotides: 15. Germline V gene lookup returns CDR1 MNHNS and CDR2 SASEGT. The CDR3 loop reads CARHARPTSGGADTQYF. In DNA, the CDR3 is TGTGCCAGGCACGCGCGGCCTACTAGCGGGGGAGCAGATACGCAGTATTTT.

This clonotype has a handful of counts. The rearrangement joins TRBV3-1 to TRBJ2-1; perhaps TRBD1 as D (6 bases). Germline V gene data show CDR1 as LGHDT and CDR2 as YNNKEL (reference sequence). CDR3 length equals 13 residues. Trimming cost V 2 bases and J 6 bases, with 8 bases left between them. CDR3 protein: CASSQKGGNEQFF. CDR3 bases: TGTGCCAGCAGCCAAAAAGGGGGCAATGAGCAGTTCTTC.

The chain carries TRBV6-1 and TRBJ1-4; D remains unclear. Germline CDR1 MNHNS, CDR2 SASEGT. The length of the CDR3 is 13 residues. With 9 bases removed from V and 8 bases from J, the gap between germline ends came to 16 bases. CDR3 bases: TGTGCCAGAGCCCGGACCCTCGGGGAAAAACTGTTTTTT. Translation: CARARTLGEKLFF.

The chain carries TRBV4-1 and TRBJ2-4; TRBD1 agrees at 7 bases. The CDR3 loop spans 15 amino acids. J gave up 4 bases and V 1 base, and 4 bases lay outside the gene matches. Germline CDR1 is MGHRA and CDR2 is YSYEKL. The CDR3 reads CASSQGGTAKNIQYF. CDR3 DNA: TGCGCCAGCAGCCAAGGGGGGACAGCTAAAAACATTCAGTACTTC.

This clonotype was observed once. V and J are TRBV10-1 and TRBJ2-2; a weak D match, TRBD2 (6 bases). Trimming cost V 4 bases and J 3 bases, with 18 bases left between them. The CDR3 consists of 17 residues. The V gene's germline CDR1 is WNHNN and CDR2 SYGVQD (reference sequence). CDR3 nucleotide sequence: TGCGCCAGCAGTGTGTTTCCCGGGAGCGGAGACACCGGGGAGCTGTTTTTT. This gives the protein CASSVFPGSGDTGELFF.

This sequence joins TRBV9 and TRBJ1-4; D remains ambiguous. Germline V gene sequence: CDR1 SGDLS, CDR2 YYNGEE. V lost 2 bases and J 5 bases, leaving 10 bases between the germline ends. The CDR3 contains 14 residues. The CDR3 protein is CASSVSGNNEKLFF. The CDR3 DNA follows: TGTGCCAGCAGCGTGTCCGGGAACAATGAAAAACTGTTTTTT.

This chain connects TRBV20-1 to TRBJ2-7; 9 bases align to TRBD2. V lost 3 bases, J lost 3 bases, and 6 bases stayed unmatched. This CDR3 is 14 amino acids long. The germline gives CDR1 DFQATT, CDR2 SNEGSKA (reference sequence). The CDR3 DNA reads TGCAGTGCTAGGTCTAGCGGGGTCTTCTACGAGCAGTACTTC. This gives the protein CSARSSGVFYEQYF.

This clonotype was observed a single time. The CDR3 sequence is CASSLRRVVGGQETQYF. CDR3 in DNA: TGTGCCAGCAGCTTAAGACGGGTTGTCGGGGGCCAAGAGACCCAGTACTTC. The V gene is TRBV5-6, the J gene TRBJ2-5; possible D gene TRBD2, 6 bases. The CDR3 is 17 residues long. Germline lookup yields CDR1 SGHDT and CDR2 YYEEEE. V was cut by 2 bases and J by 1 base, with 18 bases left in between.

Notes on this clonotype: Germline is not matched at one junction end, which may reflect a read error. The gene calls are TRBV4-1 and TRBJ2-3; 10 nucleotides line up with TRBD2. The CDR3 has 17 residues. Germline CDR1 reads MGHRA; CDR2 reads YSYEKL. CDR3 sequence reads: CASGQRGSGRVTDTQYF. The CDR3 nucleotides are TGCGCCAGCGGCCAACGGGGGAGCGGGAGGGTCACAGATACGCAGTATTTT.

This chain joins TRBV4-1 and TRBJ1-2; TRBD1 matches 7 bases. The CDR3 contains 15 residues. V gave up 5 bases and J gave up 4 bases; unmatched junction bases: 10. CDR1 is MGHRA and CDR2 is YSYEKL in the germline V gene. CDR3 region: CASSDRTGATYGYTF. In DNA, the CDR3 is TGCGCCAGCAGCGACCGGACAGGAGCTACCTATGGCTACACCTTC.

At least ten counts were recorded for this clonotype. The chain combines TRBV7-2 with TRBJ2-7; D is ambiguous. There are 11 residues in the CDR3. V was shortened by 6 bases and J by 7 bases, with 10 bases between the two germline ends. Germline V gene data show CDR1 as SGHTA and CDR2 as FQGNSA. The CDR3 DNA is TGTGCCAGCAGTTTATATGGGGAGCAGTACTTC. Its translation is CASSLYGEQYF.

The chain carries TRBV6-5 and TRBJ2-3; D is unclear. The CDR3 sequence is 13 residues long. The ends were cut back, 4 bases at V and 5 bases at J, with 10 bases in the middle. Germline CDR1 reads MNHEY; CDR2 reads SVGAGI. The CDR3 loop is CASSFTVGDTQYF. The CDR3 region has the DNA TGTGCCAGCAGTTTCACGGTCGGAGATACGCAGTATTTT.

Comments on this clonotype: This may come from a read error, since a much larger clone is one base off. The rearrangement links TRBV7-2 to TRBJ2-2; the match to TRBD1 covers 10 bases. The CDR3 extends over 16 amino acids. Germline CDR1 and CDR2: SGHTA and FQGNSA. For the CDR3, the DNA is TGTGCCTGCAGCTTAGTGGGGACAGGGGTCACCGGGGAGCTGTTTTTT. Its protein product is CACSLVGTGVTGELFF.

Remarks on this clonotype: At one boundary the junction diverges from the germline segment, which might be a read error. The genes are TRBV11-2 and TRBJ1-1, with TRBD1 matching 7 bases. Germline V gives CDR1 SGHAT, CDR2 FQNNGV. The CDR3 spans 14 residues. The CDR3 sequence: CASSLARGNTEVFF. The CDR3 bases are TGTGCCAGCAGCTTAGCCAGGGGGAACACTGAAGTTTTCTTT.

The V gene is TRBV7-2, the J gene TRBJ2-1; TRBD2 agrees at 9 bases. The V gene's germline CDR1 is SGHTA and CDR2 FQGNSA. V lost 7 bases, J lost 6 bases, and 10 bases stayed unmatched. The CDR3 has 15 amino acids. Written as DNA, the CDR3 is TGTGCCAGCAATAAAGCCCTAGCGGGGACCAATGAGCAGTTCTTC. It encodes CASNKALAGTNEQFF.

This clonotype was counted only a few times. CDR3 DNA: TGCGCCAGCAGCCAAGATCAAGTAGCGGGAGGACCTGAGCAGTTCTTC. The encoded protein is CASSQDQVAGGPEQFF. This chain connects TRBV4-1 to TRBJ2-1, with TRBD2 matching over 10 bases. Germline values: CDR1 MGHRA, CDR2 YSYEKL. This CDR3 spans 16 amino acids. With 0 bases clipped from V and 9 bases from J, the junction kept 8 bases outside the gene matches.

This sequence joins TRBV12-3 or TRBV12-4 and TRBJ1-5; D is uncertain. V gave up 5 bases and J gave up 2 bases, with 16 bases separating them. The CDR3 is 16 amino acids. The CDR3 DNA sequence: TGTGCCAGCAGTACTCGGGGAAGCGGGGGCAATCAGCCCCAGCATTTT. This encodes CASSTRGSGGNQPQHF.

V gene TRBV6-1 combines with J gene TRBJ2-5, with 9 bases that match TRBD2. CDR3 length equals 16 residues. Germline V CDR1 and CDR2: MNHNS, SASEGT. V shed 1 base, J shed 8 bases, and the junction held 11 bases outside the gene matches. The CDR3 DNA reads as TGTGCCAGCAGTGAAGAGCTTGTGACTAGCGGAAAAACCCAGTACTTC. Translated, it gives CASSEELVTSGKTQYF.

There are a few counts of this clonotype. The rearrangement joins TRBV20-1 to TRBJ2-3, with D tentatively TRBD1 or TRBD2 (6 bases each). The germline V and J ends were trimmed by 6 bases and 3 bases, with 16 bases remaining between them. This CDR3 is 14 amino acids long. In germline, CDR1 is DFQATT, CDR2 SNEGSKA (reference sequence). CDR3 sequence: CSAPMGGMTDTQYF. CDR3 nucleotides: TGCAGTGCCCCGATGGGGGGCATGACAGATACGCAGTATTTT.

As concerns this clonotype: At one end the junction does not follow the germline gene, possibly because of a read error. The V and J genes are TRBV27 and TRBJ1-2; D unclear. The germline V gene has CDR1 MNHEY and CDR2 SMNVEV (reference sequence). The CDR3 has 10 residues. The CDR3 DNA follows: TGTGCCGGCAGCCCAGATGGCTACACCTTC. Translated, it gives CAGSPDGYTF.

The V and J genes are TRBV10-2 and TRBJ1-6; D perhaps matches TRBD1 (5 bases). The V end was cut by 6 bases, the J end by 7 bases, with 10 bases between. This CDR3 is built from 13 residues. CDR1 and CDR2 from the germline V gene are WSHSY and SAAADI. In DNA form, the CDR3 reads TGCGCCAGCAGGATGACAGAGAATTCACCCCTCCACTTT. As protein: CASRMTENSPLHF.